This T cell receptor (beta chain) was sequenced for a study of post-analysis software for immune sequencing data. Across the whole study: In terms of disease course, relapsing-remitting, secondary progressive and progressive-relapsing multiple sclerosis were included. Overall study findings and caveats: Patients showed TRBV5-6, TRBV5-1 and TRBV20-1 among four to six TRBV segments more frequent than in controls. Significantly lower normalized Chao1 diversity was found in patients with multiple sclerosis relative to controls. F measure grouped same-batch samples tightly together.

Points on this clonotype: Its antigen is unknown.

The CDR3 is made up of 17 amino acids. Germline lookup yields CDR1 SGHVS and CDR2 FNYEAQ. The V segment lost 5 bases and the J segment 3 bases; nucleotides outside the gene matches: 9. cDNA libraries for TCR beta contained unique molecular identifiers. Once roughly 1 to 10 million T cells were used, a few hundred thousand cDNA molecules resulted. One entry per CDR3 protein results from TCRdb running MiXCR on the PCR reads. The repertoire includes approximately 730,000 distinct CDR3 sequences, around 45% of them detected once, and roughly 5.2% sits in the top ten. The chain links TRBV7-6 to TRBJ2-2; 10 bases match TRBD2. The sequence was obtained from a girl between 5 and 17 years old with multiple sclerosis. The sequenced material came from blood. CDR3: CASSLGVAGGDTGELFF. For the CDR3, the DNA is TGTGCCAGCAGCCTAGGCGTAGCGGGAGGCGACACCGGGGAGCTGTTTTTT.